This T cell receptor beta chain was identified during a study of cytomegalovirus exposure and HLA in healthy donors. Germline assignment: CDR1 MGHRA and CDR2 YSYEKL. The trim removed 1 base at V and 0 bases at J, leaving 6 bases unmatched. This CDR3 contains 17 residues. In nominal health when sampled, donors likely had unrecorded immune exposures nonetheless. The study ran its PCR with 60 Vbeta and 13 Jbeta primers. Assay used: immunoSEQ multiplex PCR; TCRdb lists only in-frame clones, some missing. The sample has fewer than 75,000 clones, roughly 78% seen once; the top ten hold 4% to 5.5%. For this clone: Its matching antigen is unknown.

The study's findings and limits: HLA alleles were associated with around 17,000 TCR beta sequences in a later analysis at 0.05 false discovery rate. Sequences of the TCR beta chain were said to predict the HLA-A and HLA-B alleles of most subjects accurately.

V and J are TRBV4-1 and TRBJ2-1; 7 bases are shared with TRBD1. The specimen was PBMCs. This receptor was identified in a woman aged 25-40 years in good health and CMV-seronegative. The CDR3, as DNA: TGCGCCAGCAGCCAAGGGTACAGGGGCAGCTCCTACAATGAGCAGTTCTTC. It codes for CASSQGYRGSSYNEQFF.